The T cell receptor beta chain under discussion was sequenced for a study of blood T cell repertoires in COVID-19. The repertoire was sequenced with immunoSEQ multiplex PCR; TCRdb's copy has only in-frame clones and lacks some. The sample has about 120,000 clones, roughly nine tenths seen once. CDR1 and CDR2 (germline): GTSNPN, SVGIG (reference sequence). The J segment lost 0 bases and the V segment lost 3 bases, leaving 7 bases of the junction unmatched. The CDR3 contains 16 residues. This clone was seen just once. The specimen sequenced was peripheral blood. This sequence was found in a man between 70 and 80 years old who had recovered from COVID-19. V and J are TRBV30 and TRBJ1-1; 10 bases line up with TRBD1. The CDR3 region has the DNA TGTGCCTGGAGCGACTGGACAGGGGGACTGAACACTGAAGCTTTCTTT. Residues: CAWSDWTGGLNTEAFF. Together with reference TRBV30 and TRBJ1-1, the CDR3 gives the full variable domain: SQTIHQWPATLVQPVGSPLSLECTVEGTSNPNLYWYRQAAGRGLQLLFYSVGIGQISSEVPQNLSASRPQDRQFILSSKKLLLSDSGFYLCAWSDWTGGLNTEAFFGQGTRLTVV.